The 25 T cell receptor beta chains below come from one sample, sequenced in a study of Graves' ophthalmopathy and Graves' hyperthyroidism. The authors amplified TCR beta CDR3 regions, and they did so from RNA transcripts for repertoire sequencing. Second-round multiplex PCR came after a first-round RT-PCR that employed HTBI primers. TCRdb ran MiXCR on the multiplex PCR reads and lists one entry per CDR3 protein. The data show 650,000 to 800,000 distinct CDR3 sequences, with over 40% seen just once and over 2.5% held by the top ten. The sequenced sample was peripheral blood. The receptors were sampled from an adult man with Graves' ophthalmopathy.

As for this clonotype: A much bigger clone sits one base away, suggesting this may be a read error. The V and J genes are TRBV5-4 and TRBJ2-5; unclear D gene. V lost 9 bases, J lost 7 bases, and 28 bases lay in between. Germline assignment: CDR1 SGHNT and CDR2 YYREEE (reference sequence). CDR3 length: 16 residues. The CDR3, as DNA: TGTGCCACCCAGCTTTACGGGCCCGGCTCGGCAGGGACCCAGTACTTC. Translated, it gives CATQLYGPGSAGTQYF.

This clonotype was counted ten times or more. As DNA, the CDR3 is TGTGCCAGCAGTGAAGAAGGTTGGGACTCGGTAACAAGCAATCAGCCCCAGCATTTT. Encoded protein: CASSEEGWDSVTSNQPQHF. The rearrangement joins TRBV2 to TRBJ1-5, with D possibly TRBD1 on 5 matching bases. CDR3 size: 19 residues. V gave up 1 base and J gave up 1 base, with 20 bases separating them. Germline assignment: CDR1 SNHLY and CDR2 FYNNEI.

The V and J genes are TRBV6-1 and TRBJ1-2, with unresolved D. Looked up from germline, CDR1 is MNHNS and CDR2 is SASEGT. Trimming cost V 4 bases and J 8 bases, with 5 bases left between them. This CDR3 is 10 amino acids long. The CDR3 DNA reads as TGTGCCAGCAGTGCGGGGGGCTACACCTTC. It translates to CASSAGGYTF.

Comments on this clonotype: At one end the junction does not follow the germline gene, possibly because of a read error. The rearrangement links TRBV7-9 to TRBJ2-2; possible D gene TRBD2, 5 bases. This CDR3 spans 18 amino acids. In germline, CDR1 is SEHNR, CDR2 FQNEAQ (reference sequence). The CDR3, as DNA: TGTGCCGGCAGCTTCTTCCGGACTTCCCGGGCGGGCACCGGGGAGCTGTTTTTT. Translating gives CAGSFFRTSRAGTGELFF.

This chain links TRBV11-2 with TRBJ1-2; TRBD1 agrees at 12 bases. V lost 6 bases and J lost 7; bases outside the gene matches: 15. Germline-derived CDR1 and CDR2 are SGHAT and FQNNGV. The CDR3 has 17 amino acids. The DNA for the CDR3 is TGTGCCAGCAGTTACAGTCCTGGGACAGGGGGCAATTCTGGCTACACCTTC. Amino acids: CASSYSPGTGGNSGYTF.

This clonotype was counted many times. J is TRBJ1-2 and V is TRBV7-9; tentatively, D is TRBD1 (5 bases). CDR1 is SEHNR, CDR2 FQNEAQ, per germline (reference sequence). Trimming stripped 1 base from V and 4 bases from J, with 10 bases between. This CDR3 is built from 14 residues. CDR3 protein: CASSLVLGTYGYTF. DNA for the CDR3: TGTGCCAGCAGCTTAGTCCTGGGGACCTATGGCTACACCTTC.

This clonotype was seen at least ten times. The CDR3 protein is CASSSTGTALSGYTF. For the CDR3, the DNA is TGCGCCAGCAGCTCCACCGGGACGGCCCTCTCTGGCTACACCTTC. V usage is TRBV5-1 and J usage is TRBJ1-2; D possibly corresponds to TRBD1 (5 bases). Germline V gene sequence: CDR1 SGHRS, CDR2 YFSETQ. Trimming took off 3 bases at V and 7 bases at J, with 19 bases between the two ends. The CDR3 sequence is 15 residues long.

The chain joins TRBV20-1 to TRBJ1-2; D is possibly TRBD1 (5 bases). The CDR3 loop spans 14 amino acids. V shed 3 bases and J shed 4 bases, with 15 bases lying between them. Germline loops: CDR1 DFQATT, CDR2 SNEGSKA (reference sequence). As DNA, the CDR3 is TGCAGTGCTAGGCCAAATTCGCAGGGCTATGGCTACACCTTC. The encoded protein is CSARPNSQGYGYTF.

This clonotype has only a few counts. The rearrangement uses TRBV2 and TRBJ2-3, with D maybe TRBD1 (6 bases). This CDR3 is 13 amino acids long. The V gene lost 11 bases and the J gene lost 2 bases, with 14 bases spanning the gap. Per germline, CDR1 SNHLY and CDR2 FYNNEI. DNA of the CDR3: TGTGCCGGATCGGGACAATACACAGATACGCAGTATTTT. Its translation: CAGSGQYTDTQYF.

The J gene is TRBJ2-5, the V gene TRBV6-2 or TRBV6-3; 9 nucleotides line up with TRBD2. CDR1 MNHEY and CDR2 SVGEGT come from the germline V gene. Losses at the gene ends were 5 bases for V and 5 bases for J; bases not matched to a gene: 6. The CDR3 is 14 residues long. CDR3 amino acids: CASSEASGEETQYF. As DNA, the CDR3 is TGTGCCAGCAGTGAAGCTAGCGGGGAGGAGACCCAGTACTTC.

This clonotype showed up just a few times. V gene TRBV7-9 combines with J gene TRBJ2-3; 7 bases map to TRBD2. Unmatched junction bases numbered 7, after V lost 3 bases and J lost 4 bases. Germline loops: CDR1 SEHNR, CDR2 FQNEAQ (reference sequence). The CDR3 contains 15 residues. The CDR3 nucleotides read TGTGCCAGCAGCTTTGGGAGGGGCTCTGCAGATACGCAGTATTTT. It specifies CASSFGRGSADTQYF.

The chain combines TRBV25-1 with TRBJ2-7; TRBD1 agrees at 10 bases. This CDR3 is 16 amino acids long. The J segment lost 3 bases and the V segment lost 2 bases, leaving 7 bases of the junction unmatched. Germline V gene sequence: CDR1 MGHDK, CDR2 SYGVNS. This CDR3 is CASSEPGQGMDYEQYF. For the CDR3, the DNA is TGTGCCAGCAGTGAACCGGGACAGGGGATGGACTACGAGCAGTACTTC.

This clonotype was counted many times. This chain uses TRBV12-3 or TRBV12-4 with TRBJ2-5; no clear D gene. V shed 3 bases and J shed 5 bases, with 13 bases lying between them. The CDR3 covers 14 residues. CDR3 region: CASSFVADPETQYF. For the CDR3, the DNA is TGTGCCAGCAGTTTCGTGGCCGACCCGGAGACCCAGTACTTC.

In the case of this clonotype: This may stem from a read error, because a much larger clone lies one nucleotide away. As DNA, the CDR3 is TGTGCCAGCAGTTACCGGGACAGGGGGACTAACTATGGCTACACCTTC. Protein sequence: CASSYRDRGTNYGYTF. The chain is built from TRBV6-5 and TRBJ1-2; TRBD1 matches 11 bases. Germline V lookup: CDR1 MNHEY, CDR2 SVGAGI. V shed 2 bases and J 0 bases; nucleotides not matched to a gene: 2. The CDR3 totals 16 residues.

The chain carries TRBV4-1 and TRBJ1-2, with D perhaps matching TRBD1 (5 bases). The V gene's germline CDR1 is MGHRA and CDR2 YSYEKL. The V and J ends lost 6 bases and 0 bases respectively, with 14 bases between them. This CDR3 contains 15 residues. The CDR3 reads CASSRGTAPNYGYTF. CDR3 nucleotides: TGCGCCAGCAGTAGAGGGACCGCCCCTAACTATGGCTACACCTTC.

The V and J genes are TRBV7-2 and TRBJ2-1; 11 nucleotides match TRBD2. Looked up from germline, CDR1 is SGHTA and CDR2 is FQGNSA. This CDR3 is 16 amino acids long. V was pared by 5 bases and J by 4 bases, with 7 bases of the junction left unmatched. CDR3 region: CASSLNSGGAYNEQFF. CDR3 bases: TGTGCCAGCAGCCTTAATAGCGGGGGGGCTTACAATGAGCAGTTCTTC.

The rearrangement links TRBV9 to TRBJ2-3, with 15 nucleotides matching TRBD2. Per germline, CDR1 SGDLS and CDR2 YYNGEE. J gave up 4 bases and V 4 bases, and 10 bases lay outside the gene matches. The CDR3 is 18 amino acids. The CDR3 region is CASSPGLAGGTIPDTQYF. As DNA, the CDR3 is TGTGCCAGCAGCCCTGGACTAGCGGGGGGGACGATACCAGATACGCAGTATTTT. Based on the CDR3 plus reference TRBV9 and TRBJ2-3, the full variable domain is DSGVTQTPKHLITATGQRVTLRCSPRSGDLSVYWYQQSLDQGLQFLIQYYNGEERAKGNILERFSAQQFPDLHSELNLSSLELGDSALYFCASSPGLAGGTIPDTQYFGPGTRLTVL.

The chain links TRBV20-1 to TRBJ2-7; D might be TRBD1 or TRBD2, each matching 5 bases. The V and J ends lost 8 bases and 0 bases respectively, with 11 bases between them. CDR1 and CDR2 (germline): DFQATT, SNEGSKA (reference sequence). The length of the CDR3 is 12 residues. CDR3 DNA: TGCAGTTCCTCCGGGACCTCCTACGAGCAGTACTTC. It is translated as CSSSGTSYEQYF.

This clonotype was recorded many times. DNA for the CDR3: TGTGCCAGCAGCCAAATGAGGTCAGCTAGTTATCAGCCCCAGCATTTT. Protein: CASSQMRSASYQPQHF. The rearrangement uses TRBV16 and TRBJ1-5; D is unclear. CDR1 and CDR2 from the germline V gene are KGHSY and FQNENV. CDR3 length: 16 residues. Trimming removed 2 bases from V and 5 bases from J, with 16 bases in between.

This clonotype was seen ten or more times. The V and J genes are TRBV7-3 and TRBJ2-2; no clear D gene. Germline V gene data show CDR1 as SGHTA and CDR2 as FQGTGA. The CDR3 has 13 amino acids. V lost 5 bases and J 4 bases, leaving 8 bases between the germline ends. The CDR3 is CASSEQLTGELFF. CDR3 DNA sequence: TGTGCCAGCAGCGAACAACTCACCGGGGAGCTGTTTTTT.

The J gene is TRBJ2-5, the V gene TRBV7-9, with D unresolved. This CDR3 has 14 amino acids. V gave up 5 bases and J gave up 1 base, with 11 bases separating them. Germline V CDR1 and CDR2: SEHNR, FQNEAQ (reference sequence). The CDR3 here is CASSHRSPQETQYF. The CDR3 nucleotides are TGTGCCAGCAGCCATCGTTCCCCCCAAGAGACCCAGTACTTC.

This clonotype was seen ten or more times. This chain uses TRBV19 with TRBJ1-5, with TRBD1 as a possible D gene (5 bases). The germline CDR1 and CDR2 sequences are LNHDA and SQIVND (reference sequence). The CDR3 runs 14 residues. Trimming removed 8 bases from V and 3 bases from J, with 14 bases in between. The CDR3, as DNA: TGTGCCAGTCAAACCATGGGGCCCAATCAGCCCCAGCATTTT. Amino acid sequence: CASQTMGPNQPQHF.

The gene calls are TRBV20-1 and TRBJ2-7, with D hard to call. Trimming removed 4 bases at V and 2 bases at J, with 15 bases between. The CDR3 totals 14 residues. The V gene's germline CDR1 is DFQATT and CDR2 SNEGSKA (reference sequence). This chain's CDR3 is CSAKKSPTPYEQYF. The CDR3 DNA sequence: TGCAGTGCTAAGAAGAGCCCGACCCCCTACGAGCAGTACTTC.

The CDR3 loop is CASSFPTGGAGEAYEQYF. CDR3 nucleotide sequence: TGTGCCAGCAGCTTCCCTACCGGGGGAGCGGGAGAAGCCTACGAGCAGTACTTC. The chain combines TRBV7-2 with TRBJ2-7; 8 bases agree with TRBD2. The germline gives CDR1 SGHTA, CDR2 FQGNSA. The CDR3 has 18 residues. Trimming cost V 3 bases and J 2 bases; bases outside gene matches: 15.

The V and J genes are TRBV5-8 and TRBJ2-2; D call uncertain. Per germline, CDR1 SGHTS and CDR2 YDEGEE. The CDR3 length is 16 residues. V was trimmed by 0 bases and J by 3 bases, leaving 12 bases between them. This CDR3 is CASSLGPQPYTGELFF. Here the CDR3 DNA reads TGTGCCAGCAGCTTGGGGCCCCAACCCTACACCGGGGAGCTGTTTTTT.